The 21 T cell receptor beta chains reported below all come from one sample, sequenced in a study of T cell responses to AZD1222 COVID-19 vaccine. TCRdb keeps only in-frame clones here, not all; method: immunoSEQ multiplex PCR. The sample records roughly 150,000 clones, more than 75% being singletons. The specimen comprised peripheral blood, sampled 28 days after the second AZD1222 dose. The receptors here all came from an adult who received the AZD1222 COVID-19 vaccine.

The CDR3, as DNA: TGTGCCAGCAGTTTACGGCGACTCTATGGCTACACCTTC. Its translation: CASSLRRLYGYTF. J is TRBJ1-2 and V is TRBV28; unclear D gene. Deletions cut 2 bases from V and 4 bases from J, with 8 bases between. The CDR3 covers 13 residues. The germline V gene encodes CDR1 MDHEN and CDR2 SYDVKM.

The rearrangement uses TRBV30 and TRBJ1-2; D unresolved. The CDR3 totals 16 residues. Germline V lookup: CDR1 GTSNPN, CDR2 SVGIG (reference sequence). V was clipped by 1 base and J by 6 bases, with 21 bases between them. The CDR3 sequence is CAWSGPLTASLHGYTF. The CDR3, as DNA: TGTGCCTGGAGTGGCCCTCTAACCGCGTCCCTGCATGGCTACACCTTC.

V and J are TRBV7-3 and TRBJ2-2; D gene unclear. Germline lookup yields CDR1 SGHTA and CDR2 FQGTGA. The CDR3 totals 13 residues. V shed 4 bases and J shed 6 bases, with 9 bases lying between them. Written as DNA, the CDR3 is TGTGCCAGCAGCTCAGGAAGATCCGGGGAGCTGTTTTTT. It specifies CASSSGRSGELFF. The whole variable domain, filled in from reference TRBV7-3 and TRBJ2-2, reads GAGVSQTPSNKVTEKGKYVELRCDPISGHTALYWYRQSLGQGPEFLIYFQGTGAADDSGLPNDRFFAVRPEGSVSTLKIQRTERGDSAVYLCASSSGRSGELFFGEGSRLTVL.

The J gene is TRBJ2-1, the V gene TRBV29-1; TRBD2 aligns across 10 bases. Germline V gene sequence: CDR1 SQVTM, CDR2 ANQGSEA. The CDR3 extends over 14 amino acids. V shed 6 bases, J shed 2 bases, and the junction held 4 bases outside the gene matches. The CDR3 loop reads CSVTSGRAYNEQFF. In DNA, the CDR3 is TGCAGCGTGACGAGCGGGAGGGCCTACAATGAGCAGTTCTTC.

This chain uses TRBV19 with TRBJ2-7, with 9 nucleotides matching TRBD1. Germline V gene lookup returns CDR1 LNHDA and CDR2 SQIVND (reference sequence). The CDR3 extends over 14 amino acids. The V and J ends lost 6 bases and 2 bases, in that order; junction bases with no gene match: 5. The CDR3 coding sequence is TGTGCCAGTAGCACCAGGGACAGGGCCTACGAGCAGTACTTC. Translation: CASSTRDRAYEQYF.

This chain connects TRBV5-1 to TRBJ1-5; tentatively, D is TRBD1 (6 bases). Germline V gives CDR1 SGHRS, CDR2 YFSETQ. The CDR3 is 15 residues long. V shed 6 bases and J shed 3 bases, with 16 bases lying between them. CDR3 protein: CASKREGGPNQPQHF. The CDR3 nucleotides read TGCGCCAGCAAACGAGAAGGGGGGCCCAATCAGCCCCAGCATTTT.

V usage is TRBV10-3 and J usage is TRBJ1-1, with 10 bases fitting TRBD1. The V gene's germline CDR1 is ENHRY and CDR2 SYGVKD. This CDR3 is built from 14 residues. V shed 4 bases, J shed 5 bases, and the junction held 4 bases outside the gene matches. The CDR3 region has the DNA TGTGCCATCAGTGGGGGACAGGGGTGGACTGAAGCTTTCTTT. This sequence encodes CAISGGQGWTEAFF.

This clone was found once. The V gene is TRBV6-5, the J gene TRBJ1-2; 10 bases align to TRBD1. CDR1 is MNHEY, CDR2 SVGAGI, per germline. J gave up 8 bases and V 4 bases, and 4 bases lay outside the gene matches. There are 13 residues in the CDR3. CDR3 amino acids: CASSSGTGVGYTF. DNA of the CDR3: TGTGCCAGCAGTTCAGGGACAGGGGTCGGCTACACCTTC.

The chain employs TRBV5-6 and TRBJ1-5, with D possibly matching TRBD1 (5 bases). Germline CDR1 SGHDT, CDR2 YYEEEE. This CDR3 comprises 14 residues. V lost 3 bases to trimming and J lost 4 bases, with 11 bases between them. The CDR3: CASSSQGVNQPQHF. CDR3 nucleotide sequence: TGTGCCAGCAGCTCCCAGGGAGTTAATCAGCCCCAGCATTTT.

This clone was counted a single time. V and J are TRBV7-9 and TRBJ2-3, with 7 bases identical to TRBD2. This CDR3 comprises 14 residues. The V gene end was trimmed by 2 bases and the J gene end by 3 bases; junction bases not matched to a gene: 2. CDR1 is SEHNR and CDR2 is FQNEAQ in the germline V gene (reference sequence). The CDR3 nucleotides read TGTGCCAGCAGCTTAAGCGGGGTTACAGATACGCAGTATTTT. Its protein is CASSLSGVTDTQYF. Filled out from reference TRBV7-9 and TRBJ2-3, the complete variable domain reads DTGVSQNPRHKITKRGQNVTFRCDPISEHNRLYWYRQTLGQGPEFLTYFQNEAQLEKSRLLSDRFSAERPKGSFSTLEIQRTEQGDSAMYLCASSLSGVTDTQYFGPGTRLTVL.

The J gene is TRBJ1-1, the V gene TRBV18; D not resolved. Germline V gene sequence: CDR1 KGHSH, CDR2 LQKENI. The germline V and J ends were trimmed by 2 bases and 4 bases, with 14 bases remaining between them. This CDR3 spans 15 amino acids. CDR3 DNA: TGTGCCAGCTCACCAGAAGAGGGTAGCGGCACTGAAGCTTTCTTT. Protein sequence: CASSPEEGSGTEAFF.

This sequence joins TRBV18 and TRBJ2-3, with TRBD2 matching 10 bases. With 4 bases clipped from V and 3 bases from J, the junction kept 4 bases outside the gene matches. The CDR3 spans 15 residues. Germline CDR1 reads KGHSH; CDR2 reads LQKENI. The CDR3 DNA sequence: TGTGCCAGCTCACTAGCGGGAGGACGGACAGATACGCAGTATTTT. This sequence encodes CASSLAGGRTDTQYF.

V is TRBV28 and J is TRBJ1-6; no clear D gene. V shed 3 bases and J shed 8 bases, with 11 bases lying between them. CDR1 is MDHEN, CDR2 SYDVKM, per germline. This CDR3 region has 14 residues. CDR3 loop: CASSFLTVYSPLHF. For the CDR3, the DNA is TGTGCCAGCAGTTTCCTTACGGTTTATTCACCCCTCCACTTT.

The sample holds one count of this clone. The CDR3 is CASRRDNTEAFF. DNA for the CDR3: TGCGCCAGCAGACGAGATAACACTGAAGCTTTCTTT. The V call is TRBV5-1, the J call TRBJ1-1; the D is unclear. Per germline, CDR1 SGHRS and CDR2 YFSETQ. The V and J ends lost 5 bases and 2 bases respectively, with 7 bases between them. The CDR3 contains 12 residues.

The rearrangement links TRBV7-8 to TRBJ1-5; the D is unclear. CDR3 length: 13 amino acids. Trimming removed 5 bases from V and 9 bases from J, with 14 bases in between. CDR1 is SGHVS, CDR2 FQNEAQ, per germline. The CDR3 nucleotides read TGTGCCAGCAGCCCCGGCTGGGCGGGGCCCCAGCATTTT. Its protein product is CASSPGWAGPQHF.

The rearrangement uses TRBV7-2 and TRBJ1-1, with D perhaps TRBD1 (5 bases). The CDR3 runs to 18 residues. Trimming left V 0 bases short and J 4 bases short, with 21 bases between. Germline V gene sequence: CDR1 SGHTA, CDR2 FQGNSA. In DNA form, the CDR3 reads TGTGCCAGCAGCTTAGCGCATGGCAGGGAATTGTTAAGCACTGAAGCTTTCTTT. This gives the protein CASSLAHGRELLSTEAFF.

This clone is a singleton in its sample. This chain uses TRBV7-9 with TRBJ2-7, with D possibly being TRBD1 (6 bases). The V gene's germline CDR1 is SEHNR and CDR2 FQNEAQ (reference sequence). Trimming removed 6 bases from V and 3 bases from J, with 12 bases in between. The CDR3 is 13 amino acids. The CDR3 DNA follows: TGTGCCAGCAGGGACAGCTACTTCTACGAGCAGTACTTC. It yields the protein CASRDSYFYEQYF.

V is TRBV6-5 and J is TRBJ1-2; D gene ambiguous. The CDR3 sequence is 13 residues long. Germline loops: CDR1 MNHEY, CDR2 SVGAGI. With 8 bases removed from V and 3 bases from J, the gap between germline ends came to 13 bases. CDR3 protein: CASGKTRDYGYTF. CDR3 bases: TGTGCCAGCGGCAAAACCCGGGACTATGGCTACACCTTC.

V gene TRBV5-5 combines with J gene TRBJ2-3; D possibly corresponds to TRBD2 (5 bases). There are 13 residues in the CDR3. Trimming removed 2 bases from V and 1 base from J, with 5 bases in between. Germline-derived CDR1 and CDR2 are SGHKS and YYEKEE (reference sequence). This chain's CDR3 is CASSLAGTDTQYF. As DNA, the CDR3 is TGTGCCAGCAGCTTAGCGGGCACAGATACGCAGTATTTT.

V and J are TRBV5-1 and TRBJ2-2, with D possibly being TRBD2 (6 bases). V shed 2 bases and J shed 0 bases, with 8 bases lying between them. Looked up from germline, CDR1 is SGHRS and CDR2 is YFSETQ. This CDR3 comprises 15 residues. CDR3 loop: CASSLRDSNTGELFF. The DNA of the CDR3 is TGCGCCAGCAGCTTACGGGACTCGAACACCGGGGAGCTGTTTTTT.

The CDR3 here is CASSVNLGTSGTGELFF. The CDR3 nucleotides read TGTGCCAGCAGCGTGAACCTCGGGACTAGCGGCACCGGGGAGCTGTTTTTT. The V gene is TRBV28, the J gene TRBJ2-2; TRBD2 matches 11 bases. Germline assignment: CDR1 MDHEN and CDR2 SYDVKM. CDR3 length: 17 amino acids. V shed 6 bases and J 4 bases; nucleotides not matched to a gene: 10.